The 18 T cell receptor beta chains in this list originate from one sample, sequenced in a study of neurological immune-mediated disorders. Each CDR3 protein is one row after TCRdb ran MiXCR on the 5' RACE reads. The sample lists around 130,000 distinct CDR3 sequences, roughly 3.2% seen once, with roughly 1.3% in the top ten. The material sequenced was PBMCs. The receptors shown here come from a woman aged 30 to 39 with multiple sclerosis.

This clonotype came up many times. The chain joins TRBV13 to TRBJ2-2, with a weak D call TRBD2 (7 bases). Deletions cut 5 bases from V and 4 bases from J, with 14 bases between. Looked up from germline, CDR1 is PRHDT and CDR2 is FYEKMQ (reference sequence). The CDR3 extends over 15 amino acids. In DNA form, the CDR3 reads TGTGCCAGCAGCCCCAGGGGAGGGCCCACCGGGGAGCTGTTTTTT. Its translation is CASSPRGGPTGELFF.

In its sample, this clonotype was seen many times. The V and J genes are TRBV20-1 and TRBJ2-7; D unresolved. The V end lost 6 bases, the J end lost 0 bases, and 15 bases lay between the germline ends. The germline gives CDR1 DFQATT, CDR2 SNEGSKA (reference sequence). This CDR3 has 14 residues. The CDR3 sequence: CSAVGVERSYEQYF. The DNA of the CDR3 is TGCAGTGCGGTTGGGGTGGAACGCTCCTACGAGCAGTACTTC.

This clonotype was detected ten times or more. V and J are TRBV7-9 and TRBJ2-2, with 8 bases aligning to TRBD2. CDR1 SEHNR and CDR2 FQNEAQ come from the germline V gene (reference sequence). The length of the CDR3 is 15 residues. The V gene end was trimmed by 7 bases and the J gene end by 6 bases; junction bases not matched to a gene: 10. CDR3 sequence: CASTPGLGVAGELFF. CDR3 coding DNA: TGTGCCAGCACCCCGGGACTAGGGGTCGCCGGGGAGCTGTTTTTT.

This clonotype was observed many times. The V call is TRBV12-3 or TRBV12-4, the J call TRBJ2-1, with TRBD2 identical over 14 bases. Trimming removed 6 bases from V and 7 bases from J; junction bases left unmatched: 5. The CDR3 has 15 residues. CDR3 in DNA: TGTGCCAGCAGGGGACTAGCGGGAGACGTGAATGAGCAGTTCTTC. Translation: CASRGLAGDVNEQFF.

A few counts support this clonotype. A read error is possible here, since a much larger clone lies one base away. For the CDR3, the DNA is TGCAGTGCTAGAGCGGGGGAACATGCGCAGTTCTTC. Residues: CSARAGEHAQFF. The chain uses TRBV20-1 and TRBJ2-1, with D possibly being TRBD2 (6 bases). Germline V gives CDR1 DFQATT, CDR2 SNEGSKA (reference sequence). Trimming removed 1 base from V and 12 bases from J, with 13 bases in between. The CDR3 is made up of 12 amino acids.

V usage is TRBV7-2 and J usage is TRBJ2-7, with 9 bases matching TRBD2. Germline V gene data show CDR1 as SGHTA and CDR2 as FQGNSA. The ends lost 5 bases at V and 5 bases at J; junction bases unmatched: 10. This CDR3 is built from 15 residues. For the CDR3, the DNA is TGTGCCAGCAGCCCCACTCGGGGACTAGCTAACGAGCAGTACTTC. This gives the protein CASSPTRGLANEQYF.

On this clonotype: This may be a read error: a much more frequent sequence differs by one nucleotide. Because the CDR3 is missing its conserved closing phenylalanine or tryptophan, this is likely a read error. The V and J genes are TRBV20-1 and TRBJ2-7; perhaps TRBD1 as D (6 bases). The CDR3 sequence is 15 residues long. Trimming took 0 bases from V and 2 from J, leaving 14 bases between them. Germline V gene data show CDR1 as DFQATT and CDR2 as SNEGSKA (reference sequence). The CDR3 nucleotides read TGCAGTGCTAGAGATCGAGGGACACCTACCTACGAGCAGTACCTC. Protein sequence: CSARDRGTPTYEQYL.

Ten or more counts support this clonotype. CDR3 coding DNA: TGCAGTGCTAGAGACCCAGGGGTGGTAGATACGCAGTATTTT. Its translation is CSARDPGVVDTQYF. The chain employs TRBV20-1 and TRBJ2-3; a weak D match, TRBD1 (6 bases). V was clipped by 0 bases and J by 5 bases, with 12 bases between them. This CDR3 has 14 amino acids. Looked up from germline, CDR1 is DFQATT and CDR2 is SNEGSKA (reference sequence).

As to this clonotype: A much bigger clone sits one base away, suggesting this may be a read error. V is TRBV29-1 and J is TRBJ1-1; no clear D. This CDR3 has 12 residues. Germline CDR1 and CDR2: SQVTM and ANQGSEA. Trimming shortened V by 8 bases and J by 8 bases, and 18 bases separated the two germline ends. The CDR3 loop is CSISKSAIEAFF. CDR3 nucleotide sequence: TGCAGCATCTCTAAGTCGGCAATAGAAGCTTTCTTT.

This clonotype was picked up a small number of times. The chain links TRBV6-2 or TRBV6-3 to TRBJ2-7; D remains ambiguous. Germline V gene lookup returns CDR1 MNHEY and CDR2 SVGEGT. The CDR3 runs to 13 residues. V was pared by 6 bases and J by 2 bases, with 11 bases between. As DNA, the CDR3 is TGTGCCAGCAGCCCAGGACGAGCCTACGAGCAGTACTTC. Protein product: CASSPGRAYEQYF.

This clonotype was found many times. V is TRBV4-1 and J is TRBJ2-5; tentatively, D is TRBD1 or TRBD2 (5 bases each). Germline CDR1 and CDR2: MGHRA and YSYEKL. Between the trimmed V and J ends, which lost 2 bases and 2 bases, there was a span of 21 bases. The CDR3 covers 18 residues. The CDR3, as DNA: TGCGCCAGCAGCCAAAGAGTTGTGGGGACCCGAAAACAAGAGACCCAGTACTTC. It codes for CASSQRVVGTRKQETQYF.

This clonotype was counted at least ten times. The CDR3 is CASSLVGATRTEAFF. As DNA, the CDR3 is TGTGCCAGCAGCTTAGTGGGGGCCACGAGGACTGAAGCTTTCTTT. The V and J genes are TRBV7-9 and TRBJ1-1; TRBD1 might be the D (6 bases). The V gene lost 1 base and the J gene lost 5 bases, with 14 bases spanning the gap. The CDR3 consists of 15 residues. Germline CDR1 and CDR2: SEHNR and FQNEAQ (reference sequence).

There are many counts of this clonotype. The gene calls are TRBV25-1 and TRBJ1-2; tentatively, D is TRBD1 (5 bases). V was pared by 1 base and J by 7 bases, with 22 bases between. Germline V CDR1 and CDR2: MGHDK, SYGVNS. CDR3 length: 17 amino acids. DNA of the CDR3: TGTGCCAGCAGTGAATCCCGGGACTACCTAGATCCTCTTGGCTACACCTTC. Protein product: CASSESRDYLDPLGYTF.

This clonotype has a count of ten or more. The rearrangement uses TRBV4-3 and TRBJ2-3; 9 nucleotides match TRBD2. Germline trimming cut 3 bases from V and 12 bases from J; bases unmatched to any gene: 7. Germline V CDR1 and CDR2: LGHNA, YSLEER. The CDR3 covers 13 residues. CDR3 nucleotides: TGCGCCAGCAGCCAGGTAGCGGGAGTGGACCAGTATTTT. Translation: CASSQVAGVDQYF.

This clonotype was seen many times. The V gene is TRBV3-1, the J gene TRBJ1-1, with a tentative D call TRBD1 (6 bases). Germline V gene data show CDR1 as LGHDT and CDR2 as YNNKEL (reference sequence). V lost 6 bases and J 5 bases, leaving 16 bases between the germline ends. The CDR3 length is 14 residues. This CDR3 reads CASSRGGAATEAFF. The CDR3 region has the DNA TGTGCCAGCAGTCGAGGGGGGGCCGCTACTGAAGCTTTCTTT.

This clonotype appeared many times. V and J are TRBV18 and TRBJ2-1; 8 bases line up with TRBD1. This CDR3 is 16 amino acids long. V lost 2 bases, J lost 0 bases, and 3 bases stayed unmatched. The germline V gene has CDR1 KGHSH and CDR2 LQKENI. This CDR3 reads CASSPRTGYSYNEQFF. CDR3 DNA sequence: TGTGCCAGCTCACCAAGGACAGGGTACTCCTACAATGAGCAGTTCTTC.

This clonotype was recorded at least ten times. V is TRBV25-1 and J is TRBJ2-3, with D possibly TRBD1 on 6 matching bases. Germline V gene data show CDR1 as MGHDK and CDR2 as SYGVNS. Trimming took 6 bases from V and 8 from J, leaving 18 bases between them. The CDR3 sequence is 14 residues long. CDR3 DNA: TGTGCCAGCAGAGCCCAGGGGACCGGCGGTACGCAGTATTTT. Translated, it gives CASRAQGTGGTQYF. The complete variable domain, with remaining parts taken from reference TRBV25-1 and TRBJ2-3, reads EADIYQTPRYLVIGTGKKITLECSQTMGHDKMYWYQQDPGMELHLIHYSYGVNSTEKGDLSSESTVSRIRTEHFPLTLESARPSHTSQYLCASRAQGTGGTQYFGPGTRLTVL.

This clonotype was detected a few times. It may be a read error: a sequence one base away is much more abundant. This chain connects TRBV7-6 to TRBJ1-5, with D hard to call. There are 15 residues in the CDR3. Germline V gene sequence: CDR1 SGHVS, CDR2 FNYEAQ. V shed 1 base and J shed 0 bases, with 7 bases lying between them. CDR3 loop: CASSLESDSNQPQHF. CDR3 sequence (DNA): TGTGCCAGCAGCTTAGAATCGGATAGCAATCAGCCCCAGCATTTT.